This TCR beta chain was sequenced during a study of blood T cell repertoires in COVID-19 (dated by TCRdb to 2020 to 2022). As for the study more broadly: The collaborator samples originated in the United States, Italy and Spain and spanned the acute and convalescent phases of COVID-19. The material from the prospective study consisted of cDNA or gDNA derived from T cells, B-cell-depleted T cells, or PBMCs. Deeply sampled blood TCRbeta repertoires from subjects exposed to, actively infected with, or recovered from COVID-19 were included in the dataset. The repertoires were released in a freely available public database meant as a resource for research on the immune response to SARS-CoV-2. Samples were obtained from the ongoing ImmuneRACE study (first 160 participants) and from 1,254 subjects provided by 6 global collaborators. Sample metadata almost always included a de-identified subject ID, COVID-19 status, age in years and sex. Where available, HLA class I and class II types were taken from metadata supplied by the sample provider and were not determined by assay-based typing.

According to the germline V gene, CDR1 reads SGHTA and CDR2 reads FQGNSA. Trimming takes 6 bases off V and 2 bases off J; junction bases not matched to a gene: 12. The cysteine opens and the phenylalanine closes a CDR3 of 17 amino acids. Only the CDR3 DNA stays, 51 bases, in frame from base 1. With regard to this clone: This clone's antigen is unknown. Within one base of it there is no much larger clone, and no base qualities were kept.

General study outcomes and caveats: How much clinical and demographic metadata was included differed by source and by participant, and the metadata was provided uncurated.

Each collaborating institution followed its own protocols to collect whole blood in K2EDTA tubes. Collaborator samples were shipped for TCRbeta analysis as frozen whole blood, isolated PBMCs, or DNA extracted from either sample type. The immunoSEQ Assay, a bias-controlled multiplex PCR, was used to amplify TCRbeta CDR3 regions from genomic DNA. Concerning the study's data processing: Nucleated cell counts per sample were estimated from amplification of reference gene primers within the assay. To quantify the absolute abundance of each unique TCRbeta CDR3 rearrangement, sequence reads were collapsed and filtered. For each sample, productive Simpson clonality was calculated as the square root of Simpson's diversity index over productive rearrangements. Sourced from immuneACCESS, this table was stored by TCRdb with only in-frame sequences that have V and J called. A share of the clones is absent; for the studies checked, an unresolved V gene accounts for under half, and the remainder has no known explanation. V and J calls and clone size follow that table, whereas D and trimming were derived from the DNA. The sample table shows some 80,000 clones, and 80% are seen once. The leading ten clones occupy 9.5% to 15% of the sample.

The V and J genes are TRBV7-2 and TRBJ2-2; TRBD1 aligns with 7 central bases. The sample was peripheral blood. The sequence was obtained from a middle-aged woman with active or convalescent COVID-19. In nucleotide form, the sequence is TGTGCCAGCAGAAATATTAGGGGGCAGGCTAACACCGGGGAGCTGTTTTTT. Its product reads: CASRNIRGQANTGELFF.